This TCR beta chain is drawn from a study of shared clonotypes between healthy human individuals. In regard to this clone: The target antigen is unknown.

Germline values: CDR1 SGDLS, CDR2 YYNGEE. The CDR3 runs 14 residues. V was pared by 4 bases and J by 1 base, with 2 bases of the junction left unmatched. Findings and caveats of the study: Compared with memory subsets, naive subsets generally had larger estimated richness.

Per the authors' pipeline: With immunoSEQ giving junction-only sequences and no quality scores, filtering differed. Assay used: immunoSEQ multiplex PCR; TCRdb lists only in-frame clones, some missing. For V, J and clone size, that table is used; D and trimming come from the DNA. This table holds roughly 1,500,000 clones, around 98.5% found once. The rearrangement uses TRBV9 and TRBJ1-3; 7 bases map to TRBD1. Sequencing was carried out using naive CD4+ T cells sorted from blood. The subset is: CD45RA+ positively selected. This clonotype originated in a young man in good health. The CDR3 DNA sequence: TGTGCCAGCAGCTCAGGGGGGTCTGGAAACACCATATATTTT. This gives the protein CASSSGGSGNTIYF.